Presented here are 30 T cell receptor beta chains from one specimen sequenced in a study of cytomegalovirus exposure and HLA in healthy donors. Use of 60 Vbeta and 13 Jbeta primers characterized the PCR. The protocol was immunoSEQ multiplex PCR, while the TCRdb copy is restricted to in-frame clones and leaves out a portion. Among under 150,000 clones, over 70% were seen once, and the ten largest hold around 7%. The sample consisted of PBMCs. The origin of the receptors is a man in his forties in good health and CMV-seropositive.

The chain couples TRBV7-6 to TRBJ2-7; 7 positions agree with TRBD1. Germline V gene sequence: CDR1 SGHVS, CDR2 FNYEAQ. The trim removed 8 bases at V and 6 bases at J, leaving 16 bases unmatched. The CDR3 length is 15 residues. CDR3 region: CASGGQPSHGSEQYF. Written as DNA, the CDR3 is TGTGCCAGCGGGGGACAGCCTTCCCATGGGTCCGAGCAGTACTTC.

The genes are TRBV5-1 and TRBJ2-7, with TRBD2 matching 10 bases. Germline V gene data show CDR1 as SGHRS and CDR2 as YFSETQ. The junction had 5 bases not matched to a gene; V was cut back by 3 bases and J by 2 bases. The CDR3 consists of 15 residues. Here the CDR3 DNA reads TGCGCCAGCAGCTCCAGCGGGGGGGCCACCTACGAGCAGTACTTC. Amino acids: CASSSSGGATYEQYF.

The chain combines TRBV30 with TRBJ2-1, with 10 nucleotides matching TRBD2. The CDR3 spans 16 residues. The trim removed 3 bases at V and 4 bases at J, leaving 9 bases unmatched. CDR1 is GTSNPN, CDR2 SVGIG, per germline (reference sequence). The CDR3 reads CAWSLLGTSAYNEQFF. The CDR3 DNA sequence: TGTGCCTGGAGCCTGTTGGGGACTAGCGCTTACAATGAGCAGTTCTTC.

This clone turned up a few times. The gene calls are TRBV9 and TRBJ2-7, with D perhaps TRBD2 (6 bases). Trimming took off 0 bases at V and 0 bases at J, with 13 bases between the two ends. The CDR3 loop spans 16 amino acids. The germline gives CDR1 SGDLS, CDR2 YYNGEE. DNA of the CDR3: TGTGCCAGCAGCGTAGGCGGGGCAATACTCTCCTACGAGCAGTACTTC. Protein sequence: CASSVGGAILSYEQYF. Full variable domain (missing parts from reference TRBV9 and TRBJ2-7): DSGVTQTPKHLITATGQRVTLRCSPRSGDLSVYWYQQSLDQGLQFLIQYYNGEERAKGNILERFSAQQFPDLHSELNLSSLELGDSALYFCASSVGGAILSYEQYFGPGTRLTVT.

This clone was seen once. This chain links TRBV4-3 with TRBJ1-2; 7 positions match TRBD1. Trimming cost V 0 bases and J 0 bases; bases outside gene matches: 13. Germline V gene lookup returns CDR1 LGHNA and CDR2 YSLEER. This CDR3 spans 19 amino acids. In DNA, the CDR3 is TGCGCCAGCAGCCAAGATCAGGGGGTCTACGCCAATTCTAACTATGGCTACACCTTC. It is translated as CASSQDQGVYANSNYGYTF.

This clone was counted a few times. The chain links TRBV5-1 to TRBJ2-3, with 7 bases that match TRBD2. The CDR3 contains 15 residues. J was trimmed by 1 base and V by 1 base; bases with no gene match: 3. Per the germline V gene, CDR1 is SGHRS and CDR2 is YFSETQ. CDR3 sequence (DNA): TGCGCCAGCAGCTTGAGAGGACTAGGCACAGATACGCAGTATTTT. Translating gives CASSLRGLGTDTQYF.

The V gene is TRBV11-3, the J gene TRBJ2-7; 8 nucleotides align to TRBD2. CDR1 SGHNT and CDR2 YENEEA come from the germline V gene. The CDR3 loop spans 17 amino acids. The V and J ends lost 5 bases and 1 base, in that order; junction bases with no gene match: 13. This CDR3 is CASSPHWTERESYEQYF. Here the CDR3 DNA reads TGTGCCAGCAGCCCACACTGGACGGAGCGGGAGTCCTACGAGCAGTACTTC.

V is TRBV10-1 and J is TRBJ2-2; tentative D call: TRBD2 (5 bases). The V end was cut by 4 bases, the J end by 9 bases, with 12 bases between. Germline CDR1 and CDR2: WNHNN and SYGVQD (reference sequence). The length of the CDR3 is 13 residues. CDR3 sequence (DNA): TGCGCCAGCAGTGCCCGGGGTTCAAGGGAGCTGTTTTTT. Protein product: CASSARGSRELFF.

V and J are TRBV29-1 and TRBJ2-5; 8 bases fit TRBD2. The CDR3 spans 16 residues. The germline V gene encodes CDR1 SQVTM and CDR2 ANQGSEA. V lost 6 bases, J lost 4 bases, and 16 bases stayed unmatched. The CDR3: CSVDPVIAGSGETQYF. The CDR3 nucleotides read TGCAGCGTAGACCCGGTGATAGCGGGGAGTGGAGAGACCCAGTACTTC.

This clone has a handful of counts. Other DNA sequences of this sample code for an identical CDR3. The rearrangement links TRBV7-2 to TRBJ2-1; the D gene is possibly TRBD2 (6 bases). Germline-derived CDR1 and CDR2 are SGHTA and FQGNSA. Trimming left V 4 bases short and J 6 bases short, with 16 bases between. The CDR3 extends over 15 amino acids. The CDR3 loop reads CASSSGGGGVNEQFF. CDR3 nucleotide sequence: TGTGCCAGCAGCTCCGGTGGGGGAGGCGTCAATGAGCAGTTCTTC. Variable domain in full (rest from reference TRBV7-2 and TRBJ2-1): GAGVSQSPSNKVTEKGKDVELRCDPISGHTALYWYRQSLGQGLEFLIYFQGNSAPDKSGLPSDRFSAERTGGSVSTLTIQRTQQEDSAVYLCASSSGGGGVNEQFFGPGTRLTVL.

This chain connects TRBV6-1 to TRBJ2-1; a possible D gene is TRBD2 (6 bases). The CDR3 has 15 amino acids. V lost 5 bases and J 9 bases, leaving 20 bases between the germline ends. The germline V gene encodes CDR1 MNHNS and CDR2 SASEGT. CDR3 loop: CASSNSLRAGGEQFF. The CDR3 DNA sequence: TGTGCCAGCAGTAACAGTCTCAGGGCCGGGGGTGAGCAGTTCTTC.

This chain joins TRBV28 and TRBJ2-2; 7 positions match TRBD1. This CDR3 has 16 residues. Germline assignment: CDR1 MDHEN and CDR2 SYDVKM. The V gene end was trimmed by 1 base and the J gene end by 2 bases; junction bases not matched to a gene: 4. The CDR3 DNA is TGTGCCAGCAGTTTATTACGACAGGGAAACACCGGGGAGCTGTTTTTT. Its protein product is CASSLLRQGNTGELFF.

V is TRBV7-2 and J is TRBJ2-1; tentatively, D is TRBD1 (5 bases). The CDR3 length is 14 residues. Germline V gene sequence: CDR1 SGHTA, CDR2 FQGNSA. Trimming took off 5 bases at V and 2 bases at J, with 10 bases between the two ends. CDR3: CASSRDRTYNEQFF. The DNA for the CDR3 is TGTGCCAGCAGCCGAGACAGAACCTACAATGAGCAGTTCTTC.

J is TRBJ2-3 and V is TRBV6-5; 9 bases are shared with TRBD2. CDR3 length: 15 amino acids. J lost 1 base, V lost 4 bases, and 3 bases had no gene match. CDR1 MNHEY and CDR2 SVGAGI come from the germline V gene. This CDR3 reads CASSSERGGTDTQYF. CDR3 bases: TGTGCCAGCAGTTCGGAGCGGGGGGGCACAGATACGCAGTATTTT.

CDR3 protein: CATGVETQYF. The CDR3 DNA sequence: TGTGCCACAGGGGTGGAGACCCAGTACTTC. J is TRBJ2-5 and V is TRBV6-5; D is perhaps TRBD1 (6 bases). The CDR3 extends over 10 amino acids. CDR1 is MNHEY, CDR2 SVGAGI, per germline. V gave up 10 bases and J gave up 5 bases, with 8 bases separating them.

This clone showed up just once. The V call is TRBV19, the J call TRBJ2-1, with unresolved D. Germline V gene data show CDR1 as LNHDA and CDR2 as SQIVND (reference sequence). V dropped 2 bases and J dropped 4 bases, with 6 bases sitting between them. This CDR3 region has 13 residues. The CDR3 sequence: CASSIPPYNEQFF. The CDR3 coding sequence is TGTGCCAGTAGTATACCTCCTTACAATGAGCAGTTCTTC. Variable domain in full (rest from reference TRBV19 and TRBJ2-1): DGGITQSPKYLFRKEGQNVTLSCEQNLNHDAMYWYRQDPGQGLRLIYYSQIVNDFQKGDIAEGYSVSREKKESFPLTVTSAQKNPTAFYLCASSIPPYNEQFFGPGTRLTVL.

CDR3 in DNA: TGCGCCAGCAGCCAAGATTTAAGGGGTTGGAGACTGTTTTTT. Translated, it gives CASSQDLRGWRLFF. The chain uses TRBV4-3 and TRBJ1-4; a possible D gene is TRBD1 (5 bases). V lost 0 bases, J lost 13 bases, and 15 bases lay in between. Germline V gene lookup returns CDR1 LGHNA and CDR2 YSLEER. The CDR3 runs 14 residues.

The V gene is TRBV5-1, the J gene TRBJ2-3; weak D call: TRBD2 (5 bases). The CDR3 is made up of 14 amino acids. CDR1 SGHRS and CDR2 YFSETQ come from the germline V gene. V shed 0 bases and J shed 2 bases, with 7 bases lying between them. CDR3 in amino acids: CASSLERVTDTQYF. CDR3 coding DNA: TGCGCCAGCAGCTTGGAGAGGGTCACAGATACGCAGTATTTT.

The chain joins TRBV7-8 to TRBJ1-1; TRBD1 matches 8 bases. The CDR3 length is 16 residues. Per germline, CDR1 SGHVS and CDR2 FQNEAQ. The V segment lost 2 bases and the J segment 2 bases; nucleotides outside the gene matches: 7. DNA of the CDR3: TGTGCCAGCAGCTTACCCTTGGACAGGGCAAACACTGAAGCTTTCTTT. This translates into CASSLPLDRANTEAFF.

This clone was counted between two and nine times. This CDR3 is CASNGGDFSYNEQFF. The CDR3 bases are TGTGCCAGCAACGGGGGTGATTTCTCCTACAATGAGCAGTTCTTC. The chain couples TRBV6-1 to TRBJ2-1; D possibly corresponds to TRBD2 (6 bases). The CDR3 is made up of 15 amino acids. The germline CDR1 and CDR2 sequences are MNHNS and SASEGT. V shed 7 bases and J shed 0 bases, with 13 bases lying between them.

The rearrangement uses TRBV5-6 and TRBJ1-2; no reliable D call. CDR3 size: 14 residues. V was pared by 3 bases and J by 6 bases, with 15 bases between. Looked up from germline, CDR1 is SGHDT and CDR2 is YYEEEE. The CDR3 is CASSSTARVHGYTF. DNA for the CDR3: TGTGCCAGCAGCTCCACGGCGAGGGTGCATGGCTACACCTTC.

The CDR3 sequence is CASRSRGNRLNQPQHF. For the CDR3, the DNA is TGTGCCAGTAGGAGCCGGGGAAACCGCCTCAATCAGCCCCAGCATTTT. J is TRBJ1-5 and V is TRBV19; no reliable D call. The ends were cut back, 6 bases at V and 3 bases at J, with 18 bases in the middle. Germline V gene sequence: CDR1 LNHDA, CDR2 SQIVND (reference sequence). The CDR3 runs 16 residues.

The CDR3 reads CASSLAGVQQPQHF. Here the CDR3 DNA reads TGTGCCAGCAGCTTGGCCGGGGTACAGCAGCCCCAGCATTTT. The gene calls are TRBV5-6 and TRBJ1-5; no reliable D call. This CDR3 spans 14 amino acids. Trimming pared 0 bases from V and 7 bases from J, leaving 11 bases between. Germline CDR1 and CDR2: SGHDT and YYEEEE.

This clone was counted many times. The J gene is TRBJ1-4, the V gene TRBV5-1; tentative D call: TRBD1 (5 bases). From germline, CDR1 is SGHRS and CDR2 YFSETQ. V shed 0 bases and J shed 7 bases, with 10 bases lying between them. This CDR3 comprises 14 residues. CDR3 sequence: CASSLGQRSEKLFF. CDR3 bases: TGCGCCAGCAGCTTGGGACAGCGAAGTGAAAAACTGTTTTTT.

The rearrangement links TRBV6-5 to TRBJ2-5; 8 bases line up with TRBD1. Looked up from germline, CDR1 is MNHEY and CDR2 is SVGAGI. The ends lost 5 bases at V and 5 bases at J; junction bases unmatched: 4. The length of the CDR3 is 13 residues. CDR3 DNA sequence: TGTGCCAGCAGTCCAGGGGGCGCGGAGACCCAGTACTTC. It translates to CASSPGGAETQYF.

This clone occurred a few times. V and J are TRBV9 and TRBJ2-2; D ambiguous. Trimming removed 3 bases at V and 4 bases at J, with 16 bases between. The germline V gene encodes CDR1 SGDLS and CDR2 YYNGEE. The CDR3 runs to 16 residues. CDR3 protein: CASSASSSLGTGELFF. The CDR3 DNA follows: TGTGCCAGCAGCGCCTCGTCTAGTCTTGGCACCGGGGAGCTGTTTTTT.

The CDR3 bases are TGTGCCAGCAGCCAGCCATCACGCGGTTCACCCCTCCACTTT. Translation gives CASSQPSRGSPLHF. The chain joins TRBV2 to TRBJ1-6, with D uncertain. Trimming took 6 bases from V and 9 from J, leaving 15 bases between them. The CDR3 loop spans 14 amino acids. The germline CDR1 and CDR2 sequences are SNHLY and FYNNEI.

The chain links TRBV7-2 to TRBJ2-7; 8 bases fit TRBD1. The CDR3 has 15 amino acids. Germline CDR1 reads SGHTA; CDR2 reads FQGNSA. V was pared by 5 bases and J by 3 bases, with 9 bases of the junction left unmatched. CDR3 in amino acids: CASSIGQGRFYEQYF. CDR3 DNA: TGTGCCAGCAGCATAGGACAGGGACGTTTCTACGAGCAGTACTTC.

V usage is TRBV7-9 and J usage is TRBJ2-7; TRBD1 matches 9 bases. The CDR3 has 16 residues. The V and J ends lost 4 bases and 2 bases, in that order; junction bases with no gene match: 9. Germline CDR1 reads SEHNR; CDR2 reads FQNEAQ (reference sequence). In nucleotides, the CDR3 is TGTGCCAGCAGCTGGGCAGGGACAGGGAATCCCTACGAGCAGTACTTC. Protein product: CASSWAGTGNPYEQYF.

The rearrangement joins TRBV7-2 to TRBJ2-1; 13 bases fit TRBD2. The CDR3 contains 15 residues. The germline V gene encodes CDR1 SGHTA and CDR2 FQGNSA. J was trimmed by 11 bases and V by 5 bases; bases with no gene match: 9. The CDR3 region has the DNA TGTGCCAGCAGCCCCAGGACTAGCGGGAGCCTCCAGCAGTTCTTC. Translated, it gives CASSPRTSGSLQQFF.